This entry is about one T cell receptor beta chain. This record belongs to a study of T cells after somatic rescue of genetic block. After removal of 5 bases from V and 7 bases from J, the junction contained 8 bases not matched to a gene. CDR1 and CDR2 from the germline V gene are MDHEN and SYDVKM. The CDR3 length is 15 residues. Libraries were prepared by immunoSEQ multiplex PCR; TCRdb keeps only in-frame clonotypes and omits some of them. The sample includes 10,000 to 15,000 clones, 60% to 75% seen only once; the top ten take roughly a fifth. The chain combines TRBV28 with TRBJ1-6; 7 nucleotides match TRBD1. Sample: peripheral blood mononuclear cells (PBMCs). The sequence came from a boy aged 5-17 years. The CDR3 sequence: CASSPADRRNSPLHF. The CDR3 coding sequence is TGTGCCAGCAGTCCCGCGGACAGGAGGAATTCACCCCTCCACTTT.